Following are 6 T cell receptor beta chains from one sample sequenced in a study of T cell responses to AZD1222 COVID-19 vaccine. Sequenced by immunoSEQ multiplex PCR; TCRdb stores in-frame clones only, minus some. The sample contains roughly 45,000 clones, roughly 80% of which appear only once. The material was peripheral blood, obtained on day 0 of AZD1222 vaccination. Source of these receptors: an adult in good health.

This chain joins TRBV7-9 and TRBJ2-4; TRBD1 matches 9 bases. Losses at the gene ends were 6 bases for V and 7 bases for J; bases not matched to a gene: 10. The CDR3 is 15 amino acids. In germline, CDR1 is SEHNR, CDR2 FQNEAQ (reference sequence). The DNA for the CDR3 is TGTGCCAGCAGTACGGGGACAGGGTATGGCAACATTCAGTACTTC. Protein: CASSTGTGYGNIQYF.

The chain joins TRBV18 to TRBJ1-2; the match to TRBD1 covers 8 bases. The CDR3 is 13 residues long. Germline V gene data show CDR1 as KGHSH and CDR2 as LQKENI. J was trimmed by 8 bases and V by 3 bases; bases with no gene match: 5. The CDR3: CASSPGRGPGYTF. The CDR3, as DNA: TGTGCCAGCTCACCGGGCAGGGGGCCAGGCTACACCTTC.

The chain combines TRBV2 with TRBJ2-2, with 7 bases aligning to TRBD1. The CDR3 spans 13 residues. From germline, CDR1 is SNHLY and CDR2 FYNNEI. Unmatched junction bases numbered 4, after V lost 6 bases and J lost 6 bases. This CDR3 reads CASRGGYPGELFF. CDR3 sequence (DNA): TGTGCCAGCAGAGGGGGCTATCCCGGGGAGCTGTTTTTT.

The rearrangement uses TRBV7-9 and TRBJ2-1; D gene ambiguous. The germline V and J ends were trimmed by 2 bases and 10 bases, with 6 bases remaining between them. Germline lookup yields CDR1 SEHNR and CDR2 FQNEAQ (reference sequence). The CDR3 totals 11 residues. CDR3 residues: CASSLNLEQFF. CDR3 sequence (DNA): TGTGCCAGCAGCTTAAATTTGGAGCAGTTCTTC.

The chain employs TRBV5-6 and TRBJ2-1, with 10 bases fitting TRBD2. The ends lost 3 bases at V and 2 bases at J; junction bases unmatched: 2. This CDR3 is 15 amino acids long. From germline, CDR1 is SGHDT and CDR2 YYEEEE. In DNA form, the CDR3 reads TGTGCCAGCAGCTCTAGCGGGAGCCCCTACAATGAGCAGTTCTTC. Residues: CASSSSGSPYNEQFF.

The chain carries TRBV28 and TRBJ1-2; D gene unclear. Per the germline V gene, CDR1 is MDHEN and CDR2 is SYDVKM. CDR3 length: 15 amino acids. V was clipped by 7 bases and J by 4 bases, with 19 bases between them. The CDR3 DNA follows: TGTGCCAGCACCCCCCCTGGCCCGGTGCTCTATGGCTACACCTTC. Translation gives CASTPPGPVLYGYTF.